These 14 T cell receptor beta chains share one sample of origin, sequenced in a study of OX40 agonist ivuxolimab in advanced cancers. TCRdb keeps only in-frame clones here, not all; method: immunoSEQ multiplex PCR. In the table there are tens of thousands of clones, roughly 81% of which are singletons. The source was CD4+ or CD8+ T cells sorted from blood, collected in a trial of the OX40 agonist ivuxolimab. These receptors were collected from an adult with an advanced solid tumor such as melanoma, head and neck, liver or kidney cancer.

The rearrangement joins TRBV5-1 to TRBJ2-3; D gene uncertain. V was trimmed by 0 bases and J by 1 base, leaving 9 bases between them. CDR1 is SGHRS and CDR2 is YFSETQ in the germline V gene. The CDR3 length is 15 residues. CDR3 nucleotide sequence: TGCGCCAGCAGCTTGGGTACGTGGGGCACAGATACGCAGTATTTT. It encodes CASSLGTWGTDTQYF.

The genes are TRBV7-9 and TRBJ1-1; D is unresolved. This CDR3 is built from 14 residues. Trimming removed 7 bases from V and 6 bases from J, with 18 bases in between. The germline gives CDR1 SEHNR, CDR2 FQNEAQ (reference sequence). The CDR3, as DNA: TGTGCCAGCACTACTTGGTCCCAAGCAGCTGAAGCTTTCTTT. Its protein product is CASTTWSQAAEAFF. Filled out from reference TRBV7-9 and TRBJ1-1, the complete variable domain reads DTGVSQNPRHKITKRGQNVTFRCDPISEHNRLYWYRQTLGQGPEFLTYFQNEAQLEKSRLLSDRFSAERPKGSFSTLEIQRTEQGDSAMYLCASTTWSQAAEAFFGQGTRLTVV.

The chain joins TRBV23-1 to TRBJ1-5, with D perhaps matching TRBD1 (5 bases). TRBV23-1 falls under the ORF class, with uncertain function. Trimming stripped 4 bases from V and 4 bases from J, with 14 bases between. This CDR3 has 15 residues. CDR3 sequence: CASSRSCRANQPQHF. The CDR3 DNA reads TGCGCCAGCAGTCGCTCCTGCAGGGCGAATCAGCCCCAGCATTTT.

The V call is TRBV6-5, the J call TRBJ1-2; perhaps TRBD1 as D (6 bases). V was shortened by 8 bases and J by 6 bases, with 16 bases between the two germline ends. Germline CDR1 and CDR2: MNHEY and SVGAGI. The CDR3 contains 13 residues. CDR3 region: CASARGGRDGYTF. For the CDR3, the DNA is TGTGCCAGCGCACGGGGGGGGCGGGATGGCTACACCTTC.

This chain joins TRBV5-1 and TRBJ2-6; possible D gene TRBD2, 7 bases. The V end was cut by 7 bases, the J end by 2 bases, with 16 bases between. The CDR3 has 16 amino acids. CDR1 and CDR2 (germline): SGHRS, YFSETQ. The CDR3, as DNA: TGCGCCAGCGCGGGGGCGCCCGTTCCTGGGGCCAACGTCCTGACTTTC. Its protein product is CASAGAPVPGANVLTF.

This clone came up many times. The J gene is TRBJ2-7, the V gene TRBV5-5; 8 bases match TRBD1. The CDR3 covers 15 residues. V lost 2 bases to trimming and J lost 3 bases; unmatched junction nucleotides: 7. Germline CDR1 is SGHKS and CDR2 is YYEKEE (reference sequence). DNA for the CDR3: TGTGCCAGCAGCTTAACTACAGGGGGGAACTACGAGCAGTACTTC. Its translation is CASSLTTGGNYEQYF.

CDR3 protein: CSVVRSSGGTEAFF. In DNA, the CDR3 is TGCAGCGTTGTTAGGTCCTCAGGGGGCACTGAAGCTTTCTTT. The chain uses TRBV29-1 and TRBJ1-1, with TRBD1 identical over 7 bases. CDR3 length: 14 amino acids. The V gene end was trimmed by 4 bases and the J gene end by 4 bases; junction bases not matched to a gene: 9. Germline CDR1 is SQVTM and CDR2 is ANQGSEA.

This clone came up a few times. This rearrangement joins TRBV11-2 to TRBJ2-1, with D unresolved. V gave up 1 base and J gave up 8 bases, with 12 bases separating them. This CDR3 contains 14 residues. From germline, CDR1 is SGHAT and CDR2 FQNNGV. Written as DNA, the CDR3 is TGTGCCAGCAGCTTAGCCCCTCCTTTCGATGAGCAGTTCTTC. This codes for CASSLAPPFDEQFF.

The CDR3 loop reads CASTIRAGGRAEQFF. The CDR3 DNA sequence: TGTGCCAGCACCATCAGGGCGGGAGGAAGGGCTGAGCAGTTCTTC. The chain is built from TRBV2 and TRBJ2-1; TRBD2 matches 8 bases. Per the germline V gene, CDR1 is SNHLY and CDR2 is FYNNEI. The V segment lost 7 bases and the J segment 9 bases; nucleotides outside the gene matches: 14. The CDR3 runs to 15 residues.

This clone was found a few times. The CDR3 DNA reads TGCGCCACCGGGACTAGCGGGACCCTCAAGCAGTACTTC. It codes for CATGTSGTLKQYF. The chain links TRBV10-1 to TRBJ2-7, with 13 nucleotides matching TRBD2. CDR1 is WNHNN, CDR2 SYGVQD, per germline (reference sequence). The CDR3 is 13 amino acids. J gave up 8 bases and V 10 bases, and 8 bases lay outside the gene matches.

This clone was picked up one time. The chain employs TRBV6-1 and TRBJ1-1, with 9 bases aligning to TRBD1. The CDR3 sequence is 14 residues long. V lost 6 bases, J lost 4 bases, and 6 bases stayed unmatched. Germline CDR1 is MNHNS and CDR2 is SASEGT. The CDR3 DNA reads TGTGCCAGCAGGCTAACAGGGGGCGGCACTGAAGCTTTCTTT. This gives the protein CASRLTGGGTEAFF.

This chain joins TRBV28 and TRBJ2-1, with D possibly matching TRBD2 (5 bases). V gave up 8 bases and J gave up 4 bases, with 21 bases separating them. This CDR3 comprises 16 residues. In germline, CDR1 is MDHEN, CDR2 SYDVKM. CDR3 bases: TGTGCCAGCGTTCGTGGAGGTGCGGCGCCTTACAATGAGCAGTTCTTC. Protein product: CASVRGGAAPYNEQFF. Using reference TRBV28 and TRBJ2-1 for the parts outside the CDR3, the full variable domain is DVKVTQSSRYLVKRTGEKVFLECVQDMDHENMFWYRQDPGLGLRLIYFSYDVKMKEKGDIPEGYSVSREKKERFSLILESASTNQTSMYLCASVRGGAAPYNEQFFGPGTRLTVL.

This CDR3 reads CASSLFPYPGVAKNIQYF. The CDR3 nucleotides are TGTGCCAGCAGCCTATTCCCCTACCCGGGGGTAGCCAAAAACATTCAGTACTTC. The chain combines TRBV7-9 with TRBJ2-4, with D possibly matching TRBD2 (6 bases). In germline, CDR1 is SEHNR, CDR2 FQNEAQ (reference sequence). This CDR3 contains 18 residues. The V gene lost 5 bases and the J gene lost 0 bases, with 20 bases spanning the gap.

The V and J genes are TRBV6-4 and TRBJ2-1; 10 bases line up with TRBD1. This CDR3 comprises 17 residues. After removal of 5 bases from V and 4 bases from J, the junction contained 11 bases not matched to a gene. Looked up from germline, CDR1 is MRHNA and CDR2 is SNTAGT. The CDR3 spells CASSPGLGQGPYNEQFF. Here the CDR3 DNA reads TGTGCCAGCAGTCCCGGCCTGGGACAGGGGCCTTACAATGAGCAGTTCTTC.